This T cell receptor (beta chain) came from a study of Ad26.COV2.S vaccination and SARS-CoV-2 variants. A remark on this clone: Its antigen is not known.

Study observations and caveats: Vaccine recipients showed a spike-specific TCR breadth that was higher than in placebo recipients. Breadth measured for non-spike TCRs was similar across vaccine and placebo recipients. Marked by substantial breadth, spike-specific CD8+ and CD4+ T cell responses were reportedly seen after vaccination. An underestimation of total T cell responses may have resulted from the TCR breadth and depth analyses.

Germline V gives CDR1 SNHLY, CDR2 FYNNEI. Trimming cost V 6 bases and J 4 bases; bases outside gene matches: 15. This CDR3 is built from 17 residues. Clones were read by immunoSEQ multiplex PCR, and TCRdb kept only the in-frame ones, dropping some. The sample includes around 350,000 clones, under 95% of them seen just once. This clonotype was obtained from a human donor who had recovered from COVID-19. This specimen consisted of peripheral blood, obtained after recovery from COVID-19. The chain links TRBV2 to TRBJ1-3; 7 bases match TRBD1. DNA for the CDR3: TGTGCCAGCAGGAGGACTCACGGGACAGAGATAGGAAACACCATATATTTT. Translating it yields CASRRTHGTEIGNTIYF.